This entry lists 19 T cell receptor beta chains sequenced from one sample in a study of a mutant IDH1 vaccine in newly diagnosed glioma. For these TCRs, the target antigens are not known. Time point: week 47, end of study. With topical imiquimod, each dose of the vaccine consisted of 300 ug of mutant IDH1 20-mer peptide. This table comes from immunoSEQ multiplex PCR, and its TCRdb copy is limited to in-frame clones, with some not included. The top ten hold approximately 5.1% of the sample, which has 30,000 to 40,000 clones, 75% to 95% seen once. Here the sequenced sample was PBMCs, taken from a glioma patient whose treatment included an IDH1 peptide vaccine. The receptors were sampled from a woman between 40 and 55 years old with glioma.

This clone was detected only a few times. The chain couples TRBV6-5 to TRBJ2-5, with TRBD1 as a possible D gene (5 bases). Trimming removed 6 bases at V and 1 base at J, with 15 bases between. Germline CDR1 MNHEY, CDR2 SVGAGI. The CDR3 length is 15 residues. CDR3 sequence reads: CASSSFRGSQETQYF. The CDR3 DNA reads TGTGCCAGCAGCTCCTTTAGGGGTTCCCAAGAGACCCAGTACTTC.

This clone was seen just once. CDR3 sequence: CASSLAATTRDGYTF. In nucleotides, the CDR3 is TGCGCCAGCAGCTTGGCCGCCACAACGAGGGATGGCTACACCTTC. The chain recombines TRBV5-1 with TRBJ1-2; the D is unclear. This CDR3 spans 15 amino acids. V was clipped by 0 bases and J by 6 bases, with 15 bases between them. The germline V gene has CDR1 SGHRS and CDR2 YFSETQ. The full variable domain, completed using reference TRBV5-1 and TRBJ1-2, is KAGVTQTPRYLIKTRGQQVTLSCSPISGHRSVSWYQQTPGQGLQFLFEYFSETQRNKGNFPGRFSGRQFSNSRSEMNVSTLELGDSALYLCASSLAATTRDGYTFGSGTRLTVV.

V usage is TRBV10-1 and J usage is TRBJ1-2; no clear D gene. The CDR3 consists of 13 residues. Deletions cut 4 bases from V and 2 bases from J, with 8 bases between. Germline V CDR1 and CDR2: WNHNN, SYGVQD (reference sequence). The CDR3 is CASSGNRNYGYTF. The CDR3 nucleotides read TGCGCCAGCAGTGGTAACAGAAACTATGGCTACACCTTC.

This sequence joins TRBV7-6 and TRBJ2-2; 11 bases align to TRBD2. The J segment lost 0 bases and the V segment lost 5 bases, leaving 5 bases of the junction unmatched. This CDR3 has 17 amino acids. Germline CDR1 SGHVS, CDR2 FNYEAQ. CDR3 in DNA: TGTGCCAGCAGCAATCTAGCGGGAGGAACGAACACCGGGGAGCTGTTTTTT. Translated: CASSNLAGGTNTGELFF.

DNA of the CDR3: TGTGCCACCAGCAGACAGGGATCTAATGAAAAACTGTTTTTT. Protein product: CATSRQGSNEKLFF. The chain is built from TRBV15 and TRBJ1-4; D possibly corresponds to TRBD1 (5 bases). Germline-derived CDR1 and CDR2 are LNHNV and YYDKDF (reference sequence). The CDR3 contains 14 residues. V was cut by 2 bases and J by 3 bases, with 7 bases left in between.

The chain links TRBV11-2 to TRBJ2-1, with 7 bases matching TRBD2. Germline CDR1 SGHAT, CDR2 FQNNGV. The V segment lost 2 bases and the J segment 8 bases; nucleotides outside the gene matches: 9. The CDR3 is 15 residues long. CDR3 sequence: CASSLRTSVVYEQFF. CDR3 sequence (DNA): TGTGCCAGCAGCTTACGCACTAGCGTTGTTTATGAGCAGTTCTTC.

The J gene is TRBJ2-5, the V gene TRBV7-2; 9 nucleotides match TRBD2. Trimming removed 2 bases from V and 7 bases from J; junction bases left unmatched: 8. CDR1 and CDR2 from the germline V gene are SGHTA and FQGNSA. There are 15 residues in the CDR3. CDR3 in DNA: TGTGCCAGCAGCTTAAGCTCCGCGGGGGGGTTGACCCAGTACTTC. Its protein product is CASSLSSAGGLTQYF.

The chain has TRBV18 and TRBJ1-1, with D possibly TRBD1 on 5 matching bases. The germline V and J ends were trimmed by 3 bases and 0 bases, with 8 bases remaining between them. The CDR3 contains 14 residues. Per the germline V gene, CDR1 is KGHSH and CDR2 is LQKENI. Here the CDR3 DNA reads TGTGCCAGCTCACCCCGGGGGATGAACACTGAAGCTTTCTTT. This sequence encodes CASSPRGMNTEAFF.

The V gene is TRBV7-9, the J gene TRBJ1-2; the D is unclear. Germline V lookup: CDR1 SEHNR, CDR2 FQNEAQ (reference sequence). The CDR3 loop spans 13 amino acids. The V end was cut by 3 bases, the J end by 1 base, with 6 bases between. CDR3 sequence reads: CASSFNSNYGYTF. CDR3 DNA sequence: TGTGCCAGCAGCTTTAATAGTAACTATGGCTACACCTTC.

The gene calls are TRBV4-1 and TRBJ2-7, with 10 bases fitting TRBD2. CDR1 and CDR2 (germline): MGHRA, YSYEKL. CDR3 size: 13 residues. V was clipped by 5 bases and J by 6 bases; unmatched bases: 4. The DNA for the CDR3 is TGCGCCAGCAGCTCCCGGACTAGCGGCGAGCAGTACTTC. This gives the protein CASSSRTSGEQYF.

The chain is built from TRBV7-2 and TRBJ2-7; D not resolved. The CDR3 is made up of 13 amino acids. V lost 4 bases and J 2 bases, leaving 9 bases between the germline ends. The germline CDR1 and CDR2 sequences are SGHTA and FQGNSA. The CDR3 nucleotides read TGTGCCAGCAGCTCCTATGGGGCCTACGAGCAGTACTTC. The encoded protein is CASSSYGAYEQYF.

The V gene is TRBV14, the J gene TRBJ1-4; 9 bases align to TRBD1. Germline-derived CDR1 and CDR2 are SGHDN and FVKESK. The CDR3 is 16 amino acids. V lost 4 bases to trimming and J lost 8 bases; unmatched junction nucleotides: 11. CDR3 DNA sequence: TGTGCCAGCAGCCCAGATGTCGACAGGGGGGCCGAAAAACTGTTTTTT. Its translation is CASSPDVDRGAEKLFF.

The J gene is TRBJ1-1, the V gene TRBV5-1, with D perhaps TRBD1 (6 bases). V was pared by 0 bases and J by 1 base, with 10 bases between. CDR1 SGHRS and CDR2 YFSETQ come from the germline V gene. The CDR3 runs 15 residues. CDR3 sequence (DNA): TGCGCCAGCAGCTTGGCAGGGGCGGGGAACACTGAAGCTTTCTTT. This gives the protein CASSLAGAGNTEAFF.

The CDR3 sequence is CASNPPGLFSGNTIYF. The CDR3 region has the DNA TGTGCCAGCAATCCCCCGGGGTTATTCTCTGGAAACACCATATATTTT. The V call is TRBV7-9, the J call TRBJ1-3; D is undetermined. Trimming took 7 bases from V and 0 from J, leaving 16 bases between them. From germline, CDR1 is SEHNR and CDR2 FQNEAQ (reference sequence). This CDR3 contains 16 residues.

The chain employs TRBV9 and TRBJ1-1; no firm D call. Trimming pared 3 bases from V and 4 bases from J, leaving 10 bases between. The CDR3 is made up of 13 amino acids. Germline V gene sequence: CDR1 SGDLS, CDR2 YYNGEE. The CDR3 DNA follows: TGTGCCAGCAGCGCCGGGATGAGCACTGAAGCTTTCTTT. Amino acid sequence: CASSAGMSTEAFF.

This chain uses TRBV30 with TRBJ1-2; unclear D gene. This CDR3 contains 13 residues. With 6 bases removed from V and 4 bases from J, the gap between germline ends came to 15 bases. Germline loops: CDR1 GTSNPN, CDR2 SVGIG (reference sequence). The CDR3: CACKGKVVYGYTF. In nucleotides, the CDR3 is TGTGCCTGTAAAGGGAAGGTCGTCTATGGCTACACCTTC.

This clone was seen just once. The chain recombines TRBV2 with TRBJ1-3; D gene unclear. CDR3 size: 12 residues. The V and J ends lost 5 bases and 8 bases respectively, with 10 bases between them. The germline V gene has CDR1 SNHLY and CDR2 FYNNEI. CDR3 sequence reads: CASSYAGDTIYF. In nucleotides, the CDR3 is TGTGCCAGCAGTTACGCCGGGGACACCATATATTTT.

The rearrangement joins TRBV5-1 to TRBJ2-5; D gene ambiguous. The CDR3 has 15 amino acids. V lost 3 bases, J lost 5 bases, and 17 bases lay in between. Germline V gene sequence: CDR1 SGHRS, CDR2 YFSETQ. In DNA form, the CDR3 reads TGCGCCAGCAGCTACCGCTCAGGTGTACAGGAGACCCAGTACTTC. Its protein is CASSYRSGVQETQYF.

The chain has TRBV7-8 and TRBJ2-7; no firm D call. CDR3 length equals 15 residues. V gave up 5 bases and J gave up 2 bases, with 16 bases separating them. CDR1 and CDR2 from the germline V gene are SGHVS and FQNEAQ. CDR3 protein: CASSQKVGFTYEQYF. Written as DNA, the CDR3 is TGTGCCAGCAGCCAGAAAGTGGGGTTCACCTACGAGCAGTACTTC.